The clone carrying this T cell receptor (beta chain) was seen a single time. These data are taken from a study of OX40 agonist ivuxolimab in advanced cancers. TCRdb's copy holds only in-frame clones and misses some; the assay was immunoSEQ multiplex PCR. The sample yields over 70,000 clones, roughly nine tenths seen once. The receptor was derived from an adult with an advanced solid tumor such as melanoma, head and neck, liver or kidney cancer. The specimen was CD4+ or CD8+ T cells sorted from blood, collected in a trial of the OX40 agonist ivuxolimab.

CDR3 loop: CASSISRRASYTF. For the CDR3, the DNA is TGTGCCAGTAGTATATCAAGGCGGGCTAGCTACACCTTC. The chain carries TRBV19 and TRBJ1-2; unclear D gene. This CDR3 contains 13 residues. Germline lookup yields CDR1 LNHDA and CDR2 SQIVND (reference sequence). V lost 2 bases and J lost 9, with 13 bases in between.